What follows are 5 T cell receptor beta chains derived from one specimen sequenced in a study of blood T cell repertoires in COVID-19. Assay: immunoSEQ multiplex PCR; the TCRdb copy retains only in-frame clones and omits some. The sample includes about 480,000 clones, around 88% seen only once; the top ten take more than 4%. Sequenced material: peripheral blood. Receptors were obtained from a woman between 25 and 40 years old with acute or convalescent COVID-19.

This clone was recorded a few times. The V gene is TRBV7-9, the J gene TRBJ2-2, with 8 bases that match TRBD1. V trimming: 1 base; J trimming: 6 bases; junction bases outside the gene matches: 7. Per germline, CDR1 SEHNR and CDR2 FQNEAQ (reference sequence). The CDR3 has 16 residues. CDR3 bases: TGTGCCAGCAGCTTAGGTCTCGCGACAGGGGCCGGGGAGCTGTTTTTT. Its translation is CASSLGLATGAGELFF.

This sequence joins TRBV15 and TRBJ2-7; D call uncertain. V was pared by 5 bases and J by 0 bases, with 14 bases between. The CDR3 length is 15 residues. The germline CDR1 and CDR2 sequences are LNHNV and YYDKDF (reference sequence). CDR3: CATSGSRSSSYEQYF. As DNA, the CDR3 is TGTGCCACCAGCGGTTCCAGGTCCAGCTCCTACGAGCAGTACTTC.

This clone was found once. The genes are TRBV24-1 and TRBJ1-2; TRBD1 matches 7 bases. The CDR3 spans 15 residues. Per germline, CDR1 KGHDR and CDR2 SFDVKD. V was clipped by 4 bases and J by 4 bases; unmatched bases: 8. CDR3 loop: CATSDAGTDSYGYTF. CDR3 nucleotides: TGTGCCACCAGTGACGCCGGGACAGACTCCTATGGCTACACCTTC.

The chain links TRBV24-1 to TRBJ2-7; no firm D call. Germline CDR1 reads KGHDR; CDR2 reads SFDVKD. Trimming removed 4 bases at V and 6 bases at J, with 12 bases between. The CDR3 consists of 13 residues. The CDR3 DNA reads TGTGCCACCAGTGAACCGACATCACCCGAGCAGTACTTC. Translated, it gives CATSEPTSPEQYF.

V gene TRBV5-1 combines with J gene TRBJ1-6; D is undetermined. Germline CDR1 is SGHRS and CDR2 is YFSETQ. V was pared by 0 bases and J by 0 bases, with 10 bases between. CDR3 length equals 17 residues. The CDR3 region has the DNA TGCGCCAGCAGCTTGGTCCAGCGAAGCTCCTATAATTCACCCCTCCACTTT. This codes for CASSLVQRSSYNSPLHF. The entire variable domain, with the rest obtained from reference TRBV5-1 and TRBJ1-6, is as follows: KAGVTQTPRYLIKTRGQQVTLSCSPISGHRSVSWYQQTPGQGLQFLFEYFSETQRNKGNFPGRFSGRQFSNSRSEMNVSTLELGDSALYLCASSLVQRSSYNSPLHFGNGTRLTVT.